The 26 T cell receptor beta chains listed next were all sequenced from one sample in a study of shared clonotypes between healthy human individuals. Clones were sequenced by immunoSEQ multiplex PCR, and TCRdb holds only the in-frame ones, with some missing. Of fewer than 850,000 clones listed, about 97% are singletons. Only CD45RO-negative cells positively selected for CCR7 counted as naive CD8 cells, so terminally differentiated effector memory CD45RA+ cells were excluded. The specimen was naive CD8+ T cells sorted from blood. The receptors come from a man aged 30-40 years in good health.

The V and J genes are TRBV29-1 and TRBJ2-2; 9 bases fit TRBD1. V trimming: 4 bases; J trimming: 2 bases; junction bases outside the gene matches: 5. The length of the CDR3 is 15 residues. Per the germline V gene, CDR1 is SQVTM and CDR2 is ANQGSEA. The CDR3 protein is CSVAGTGINTGELFF. The CDR3 nucleotides read TGCAGCGTTGCAGGGACAGGGATAAACACCGGGGAGCTGTTTTTT.

The CDR3: CASSSNQLNYGYTF. The CDR3 nucleotides read TGCGCCAGCAGCAGTAATCAGCTTAACTATGGCTACACCTTC. The chain links TRBV5-1 to TRBJ1-2; no firm D call. The CDR3 consists of 14 residues. The V and J ends lost 4 bases and 1 base respectively, with 11 bases between them. The V gene's germline CDR1 is SGHRS and CDR2 YFSETQ. Full variable domain (outside the CDR3, taken from reference TRBV5-1 and TRBJ1-2): KAGVTQTPRYLIKTRGQQVTLSCSPISGHRSVSWYQQTPGQGLQFLFEYFSETQRNKGNFPGRFSGRQFSNSRSEMNVSTLELGDSALYLCASSSNQLNYGYTFGSGTRLTVV.

The chain joins TRBV7-9 to TRBJ2-7; D perhaps matches TRBD1 (5 bases). CDR3 length equals 12 residues. Germline CDR1 and CDR2: SEHNR and FQNEAQ (reference sequence). Trimming removed 5 bases at V and 5 bases at J, with 10 bases between. DNA for the CDR3: TGTGCCAGCAGCACGCAGGGTGACGAGCAGTACTTC. Its protein is CASSTQGDEQYF.

This clone has just one count. Other DNA sequences in this specimen translate into the identical CDR3. The V and J genes are TRBV27 and TRBJ2-7, with TRBD1 matching over 9 bases. From germline, CDR1 is MNHEY and CDR2 SMNVEV (reference sequence). This CDR3 is built from 14 residues. The ends lost 6 bases at V and 4 bases at J; junction bases unmatched: 7. The CDR3 region is CASSLGQGGYEQYF. For the CDR3, the DNA is TGTGCCAGCAGCCTGGGACAGGGAGGATACGAGCAGTACTTC.

This rearrangement joins TRBV5-4 to TRBJ2-3; possibly TRBD1 or TRBD2 for D (5 bases each). Trimming stripped 2 bases from V and 4 bases from J, with 14 bases between. The CDR3 is made up of 15 amino acids. Germline loops: CDR1 SGHNT, CDR2 YYREEE (reference sequence). CDR3 sequence (DNA): TGTGCCAGCAGCTTAAGGGACCAGAAGTCAGATACGCAGTATTTT. It specifies CASSLRDQKSDTQYF.

The chain joins TRBV28 to TRBJ2-7; D is possibly TRBD1 or TRBD2 (5 bases each). The CDR3 is 12 amino acids. Trimming removed 6 bases at V and 5 bases at J, with 11 bases between. Germline CDR1 MDHEN, CDR2 SYDVKM. This chain's CDR3 is CASSFLGDEQYF. In DNA form, the CDR3 reads TGTGCCAGCAGCTTTTTGGGGGACGAGCAGTACTTC.

This rearrangement joins TRBV20-1 to TRBJ2-3; D uncertain. The ends were cut back, 0 bases at V and 12 bases at J, with 10 bases in the middle. The CDR3 contains 11 residues. CDR1 is DFQATT, CDR2 SNEGSKA, per germline (reference sequence). CDR3 sequence (DNA): TGCAGTGCTAGAGACTACACGACACAGTATTTT. Its protein product is CSARDYTTQYF.

The V gene is TRBV10-1, the J gene TRBJ2-7, with D perhaps TRBD1 (5 bases). The V gene lost 6 bases and the J gene lost 2 bases, with 14 bases spanning the gap. The CDR3 contains 14 residues. Germline CDR1 and CDR2: WNHNN and SYGVQD (reference sequence). The CDR3 sequence: CASSSVDIPYEQYF. CDR3 in DNA: TGCGCCAGCAGCTCGGTGGACATTCCCTACGAGCAGTACTTC.

The chain combines TRBV9 with TRBJ2-3; tentative D call: TRBD1 (5 bases). Deletions cut 4 bases from V and 5 bases from J, with 8 bases between. This CDR3 has 12 residues. CDR1 SGDLS and CDR2 YYNGEE come from the germline V gene. CDR3 region: CASSIRGDTQYF. The CDR3 region has the DNA TGTGCCAGCAGCATTAGGGGAGATACGCAGTATTTT.

The CDR3 reads CASSFLRPGLAGGPGQYF. The CDR3 nucleotides are TGTGCCAGCAGTTTTCTCAGGCCGGGACTAGCGGGAGGGCCGGGGCAGTACTTC. The rearrangement joins TRBV28 to TRBJ2-7; 16 positions agree with TRBD2. The CDR3 runs 18 residues. Losses at the gene ends were 3 bases for V and 9 bases for J; bases not matched to a gene: 14. Per germline, CDR1 MDHEN and CDR2 SYDVKM.

The CDR3 here is CASSMLREVGEQYF. CDR3 sequence (DNA): TGTGCCAGTAGTATGTTGCGGGAGGTAGGCGAGCAGTACTTC. The rearrangement uses TRBV19 and TRBJ2-7; 8 nucleotides line up with TRBD2. Germline values: CDR1 LNHDA, CDR2 SQIVND (reference sequence). After removal of 3 bases from V and 6 bases from J, the junction contained 7 bases not matched to a gene. The CDR3 has 14 residues.

The chain joins TRBV7-9 to TRBJ2-5; maybe TRBD2 (7 bases). Trimming left V 5 bases short and J 5 bases short, with 15 bases between. The CDR3 is 14 amino acids. Germline assignment: CDR1 SEHNR and CDR2 FQNEAQ (reference sequence). The CDR3 DNA reads TGTGCCAGCAGCCCCGGGGGGCCTAGGGAGACCCAGTACTTC. As protein: CASSPGGPRETQYF. The full variable domain, its missing parts supplied by reference TRBV7-9 and TRBJ2-5, is DTGVSQNPRHKITKRGQNVTFRCDPISEHNRLYWYRQTLGQGPEFLTYFQNEAQLEKSRLLSDRFSAERPKGSFSTLEIQRTEQGDSAMYLCASSPGGPRETQYFGPGTRLLVL.

The chain uses TRBV11-2 and TRBJ2-3; D not resolved. Trimming left V 3 bases short and J 0 bases short, with 4 bases between. Germline lookup yields CDR1 SGHAT and CDR2 FQNNGV. The CDR3 has 13 residues. This CDR3 is CASSFGSTDTQYF. The DNA of the CDR3 is TGTGCCAGCAGCTTCGGGAGCACAGATACGCAGTATTTT.

DNA of the CDR3: TGTGCCAGCAGCCCTCAGCGGGACGCCTACGAGCAGTACTTC. This sequence encodes CASSPQRDAYEQYF. The chain recombines TRBV7-9 with TRBJ2-7; 7 positions agree with TRBD2. The J segment lost 2 bases and the V segment lost 5 bases, leaving 6 bases of the junction unmatched. CDR3 length: 14 residues. Per the germline V gene, CDR1 is SEHNR and CDR2 is FQNEAQ (reference sequence).

The chain has TRBV5-1 and TRBJ2-1, with D uncertain. The ends were cut back, 0 bases at V and 0 bases at J, with 16 bases in the middle. CDR1 and CDR2 from the germline V gene are SGHRS and YFSETQ. This CDR3 is 18 amino acids long. CDR3 DNA sequence: TGCGCCAGCAGCTTGGCCCGGGTAGCCCCAAGCTCCTACAATGAGCAGTTCTTC. It translates to CASSLARVAPSSYNEQFF.

The V call is TRBV6-1, the J call TRBJ2-2; no definite D call. The CDR3 spans 17 residues. CDR1 and CDR2 from the germline V gene are MNHNS and SASEGT. V dropped 3 bases and J dropped 3 bases, with 17 bases sitting between them. CDR3 coding DNA: TGTGCCAGCAGTGACCCCCCCCGGGTTGTGTACACCGGGGAGCTGTTTTTT. It translates to CASSDPPRVVYTGELFF.

Of note for this clone: The same CDR3 arises from other DNA sequences in this sample as well. V and J are TRBV27 and TRBJ1-2, with 9 nucleotides matching TRBD1. The CDR3 runs to 13 residues. From germline, CDR1 is MNHEY and CDR2 SMNVEV (reference sequence). V trimming: 4 bases; J trimming: 8 bases; junction bases outside the gene matches: 5. In nucleotides, the CDR3 is TGTGCCAGCAGTTCACAGGGGGCGGGAGGCTACACCTTC. This codes for CASSSQGAGGYTF.

CDR3 nucleotide sequence: TGTGCCAGCAGCCCCTTAAGGGGCACCTACGAGCAGTACTTC. Translation gives CASSPLRGTYEQYF. The rearrangement uses TRBV5-5 and TRBJ2-7, with D perhaps TRBD1 (5 bases). Looked up from germline, CDR1 is SGHKS and CDR2 is YYEKEE (reference sequence). The CDR3 is 14 residues long. V lost 4 bases, J lost 2 bases, and 13 bases lay in between.

This chain uses TRBV9 with TRBJ2-2, with 8 bases fitting TRBD1. Germline V gene data show CDR1 as SGDLS and CDR2 as YYNGEE. The CDR3 is 19 amino acids. Trimming took 4 bases from V and 0 from J; bases not matched to a gene: 14. CDR3 protein: CASSPPGQATHTNTGELFF. The CDR3 DNA reads TGTGCCAGCAGCCCCCCGGGACAGGCGACACACACGAACACCGGGGAGCTGTTTTTT.

The chain employs TRBV28 and TRBJ1-5; D uncertain. This CDR3 spans 14 amino acids. Germline assignment: CDR1 MDHEN and CDR2 SYDVKM. Trimming pared 6 bases from V and 7 bases from J, leaving 16 bases between. The CDR3 nucleotides are TGTGCCAGCAGCCATGAAGAAGGGTGGCAGCCCCAGCATTTT. Amino acid sequence: CASSHEEGWQPQHF.

The J gene is TRBJ2-1, the V gene TRBV7-9; D not certain. Per the germline V gene, CDR1 is SEHNR and CDR2 is FQNEAQ (reference sequence). V lost 4 bases to trimming and J lost 7 bases, with 11 bases between them. The CDR3 spans 13 residues. CDR3 DNA sequence: TGTGCCAGCAGCTCTCCCCAAAGTAATGAGCAGTTCTTC. Translation: CASSSPQSNEQFF. Looking up the rest from reference TRBV7-9 and TRBJ2-1 gives the full variable domain: DTGVSQNPRHKITKRGQNVTFRCDPISEHNRLYWYRQTLGQGPEFLTYFQNEAQLEKSRLLSDRFSAERPKGSFSTLEIQRTEQGDSAMYLCASSSPQSNEQFFGPGTRLTVL.

This clone has just one count. The V gene is TRBV6-1, the J gene TRBJ2-7, with D tentatively TRBD1 (6 bases). The CDR3 contains 14 residues. Looked up from germline, CDR1 is MNHNS and CDR2 is SASEGT. The germline V and J ends were trimmed by 1 base and 2 bases, with 9 bases remaining between them. The CDR3 reads CASSEVNRAYEQYF. In nucleotides, the CDR3 is TGTGCCAGCAGTGAAGTCAACAGGGCCTACGAGCAGTACTTC.

The V and J genes are TRBV11-3 and TRBJ2-1; the match to TRBD2 covers 7 bases. Unmatched junction bases numbered 0, after V lost 2 bases and J lost 5 bases. Germline lookup yields CDR1 SGHNT and CDR2 YENEEA. The CDR3 covers 13 residues. The chain's CDR3 is CASSLRGDNEQFF. CDR3 sequence (DNA): TGTGCCAGCAGCTTACGGGGGGACAATGAGCAGTTCTTC.

The V call is TRBV2, the J call TRBJ1-1; maybe TRBD1 (5 bases). V was cut by 4 bases and J by 3 bases, with 9 bases left in between. The CDR3 is 13 amino acids. Germline assignment: CDR1 SNHLY and CDR2 FYNNEI. This chain's CDR3 is CASSGGLDTEAFF. The CDR3 DNA is TGTGCCAGCAGTGGGGGGTTGGACACTGAAGCTTTCTTT.

The CDR3 protein is CASSPVGGLGGDGYTF. CDR3 in DNA: TGTGCCAGCAGCCCCGTCGGGGGGCTTGGGGGTGATGGCTACACCTTC. V usage is TRBV9 and J usage is TRBJ1-2; maybe TRBD1 (6 bases). Trimming removed 4 bases at V and 6 bases at J, with 22 bases between. The CDR3 totals 16 residues. Germline V gene lookup returns CDR1 SGDLS and CDR2 YYNGEE. The variable domain in full, with the rest retrieved from reference TRBV9 and TRBJ1-2, is DSGVTQTPKHLITATGQRVTLRCSPRSGDLSVYWYQQSLDQGLQFLIQYYNGEERAKGNILERFSAQQFPDLHSELNLSSLELGDSALYFCASSPVGGLGGDGYTFGSGTRLTVV.

This chain links TRBV7-2 with TRBJ2-3; D is undetermined. This CDR3 comprises 15 residues. Trimming removed 5 bases at V and 0 bases at J, with 12 bases between. Germline CDR1 reads SGHTA; CDR2 reads FQGNSA. In DNA form, the CDR3 reads TGTGCCAGCAGCCCTTGGGATACTAGCACAGATACGCAGTATTTT. As protein: CASSPWDTSTDTQYF.